This TCR beta chain is drawn from a study of Ad26.COV2.S vaccination and SARS-CoV-2 variants. On the study more broadly: The vaccine Ad26.COV2.S was put into the muscle once, or twice with 56 days between. Study outcomes and limitations: Placebo and vaccine recipients had non-spike TCR breadth that was similar. Total T cell responses were possibly underestimated by TCR breadth and depth analyses.

About this clone itself: Antigen: not known.

Generated by immunoSEQ multiplex PCR, the TCRdb table keeps only in-frame clones and is missing some. The table lists about 460,000 clones, about 89% of them singletons. Germline CDR1 and CDR2: MNHEY and SVGAGI. V lost 6 bases, J lost 4 bases, and 6 bases stayed unmatched. The CDR3 sequence is 15 residues long. Specified treatment: around 19 received Ad26.COV2.S at low or high dose, single or two shots; about 5 received placebo; per-sample allocation not given. Samples analyzed were those drawn on day 63 after the first vaccine or placebo injection. Donation came from an adult in Boston who was aged 18-55 years.

The clonotype comes from a person between 18 and 60 years old who received the Ad26.COV2.S COVID-19 vaccine or a placebo. V and J are TRBV6-5 and TRBJ1-4; 9 positions match TRBD1. The sample was peripheral blood, taken in a trial of Ad26.COV2.S vaccine versus placebo. The CDR3 protein is CASSRRGQGNEKLFF. For the CDR3, the DNA is TGTGCCAGCAGCCGAAGGGGACAGGGTAATGAAAAACTGTTTTTT.